The present TCR beta chain was sequenced within a study of T cell responses to AZD1222 COVID-19 vaccine. Libraries were prepared by immunoSEQ multiplex PCR; TCRdb keeps only in-frame clonotypes and omits some of them. The sample lists some 120,000 clones, 89% occurring once. V dropped 0 bases and J dropped 6; count of bases not matched to a gene: 9. Per germline, CDR1 MGHRA and CDR2 YSYEKL. The CDR3 is 17 amino acids. This chain links TRBV4-1 with TRBJ1-5; TRBD1 matches 9 bases. This specimen was peripheral blood, taken on day 0 of AZD1222 vaccination. This clonotype was obtained from an adult in good health. CDR3 bases: TGCGCCAGCAGCCAAGAAGGGTGGACAGGGGTTGGTCAGCCCCAGCATTTT. The encoded protein is CASSQEGWTGVGQPQHF.